Shown below are 10 T cell receptor beta chains from a single sample sequenced in a study of T cell responses to AZD1222 COVID-19 vaccine. Data came from immunoSEQ multiplex PCR; TCRdb stores just in-frame clones and leaves some out. The sample lists approximately 120,000 clones; approximately 90% were seen once. The material sequenced was peripheral blood, taken on day 0 of AZD1222 vaccination. The receptors here all came from an adult in good health.

The rearrangement joins TRBV29-1 to TRBJ1-1; 11 bases match TRBD1. Germline trimming cut 6 bases from V and 2 bases from J; bases unmatched to any gene: 8. This CDR3 has 15 amino acids. Germline-derived CDR1 and CDR2 are SQVTM and ANQGSEA. CDR3 amino acids: CSVETGQGANTEAFF. CDR3 sequence (DNA): TGCAGCGTCGAGACAGGACAGGGGGCAAACACTGAAGCTTTCTTT.

This clone occurred once. The chain uses TRBV3-1 (or the pseudogene TRBV3-2) and TRBJ2-3, with 12 bases that match TRBD2. The V gene end was trimmed by 4 bases and the J gene end by 4 bases; junction bases not matched to a gene: 6. The germline gives CDR1 LGHDT, CDR2 YNNKEL (reference sequence). This CDR3 has 16 amino acids. CDR3 protein: CASSRVTSGSADTQYF. The CDR3 DNA follows: TGTGCCAGCAGCCGAGTGACTAGCGGGAGTGCAGATACGCAGTATTTT.

The chain has TRBV7-2 and TRBJ2-7; no clear D gene. Trimming took off 1 base at V and 5 bases at J, with 9 bases between the two ends. The CDR3 is 13 residues long. Germline V lookup: CDR1 SGHTA, CDR2 FQGNSA. The CDR3, as DNA: TGTGCCAGCAGCTTAGTGACTGGGGACGAGCAGTACTTC. As protein: CASSLVTGDEQYF.

The chain links TRBV7-9 to TRBJ2-1, with TRBD2 identical over 13 bases. The CDR3 has 17 amino acids. Germline assignment: CDR1 SEHNR and CDR2 FQNEAQ (reference sequence). V was clipped by 5 bases and J by 5 bases; unmatched bases: 9. The CDR3 DNA reads as TGTGCCAGCAGCCGACAACTACTAGCGGGAGGGAACAATGAGCAGTTCTTC. Its translation is CASSRQLLAGGNNEQFF.

The J gene is TRBJ1-2, the V gene TRBV4-2; TRBD1 is a possible D gene (5 bases). The germline V gene has CDR1 LGHNA and CDR2 YNFKEQ. This CDR3 contains 16 residues. Trimming shortened V by 3 bases and J by 0 bases, and 14 bases separated the two germline ends. CDR3 nucleotides: TGTGCCAGCAGCCAGGGACGTGGAACGGCTAACTATGGCTACACCTTC. Its protein product is CASSQGRGTANYGYTF.

The chain has TRBV29-1 and TRBJ2-3, with a possible D match to TRBD2 (6 bases). In germline, CDR1 is SQVTM, CDR2 ANQGSEA. The CDR3 consists of 14 residues. Trimming cost V 4 bases and J 5 bases, with 16 bases left between them. The CDR3 DNA follows: TGCAGCGTTGCCGGGACTCTAGGAAGAGATACGCAGTATTTT. It specifies CSVAGTLGRDTQYF.

The chain employs TRBV19 and TRBJ2-5, with D hard to call. CDR3 size: 14 residues. V shed 5 bases and J shed 1 base, with 11 bases lying between them. Germline CDR1 is LNHDA and CDR2 is SQIVND (reference sequence). CDR3 coding DNA: TGTGCCAGTAGTCCCCCAGGCTTCCAAGAGACCCAGTACTTC. Protein product: CASSPPGFQETQYF. Filled out from reference TRBV19 and TRBJ2-5, the complete variable domain reads DGGITQSPKYLFRKEGQNVTLSCEQNLNHDAMYWYRQDPGQGLRLIYYSQIVNDFQKGDIAEGYSVSREKKESFPLTVTSAQKNPTAFYLCASSPPGFQETQYFGPGTRLLVL.

The chain has TRBV24-1 and TRBJ1-2; D not resolved. Looked up from germline, CDR1 is KGHDR and CDR2 is SFDVKD. CDR3 length: 12 amino acids. V was trimmed by 4 bases and J by 8 bases, leaving 10 bases between them. CDR3 residues: CATSDSLKGYTF. The CDR3 nucleotides are TGTGCCACCAGTGACTCGCTAAAGGGCTACACCTTC.

The CDR3 DNA sequence: TGTGCCAGCAGCTGGGGTCAGGGGGGAGATGGCTACACCTTC. It is translated as CASSWGQGGDGYTF. The rearrangement uses TRBV5-6 and TRBJ1-2; 7 bases fit TRBD1. The CDR3 covers 14 residues. The germline V gene has CDR1 SGHDT and CDR2 YYEEEE. The junction had 8 bases not matched to a gene; V was cut back by 3 bases and J by 6 bases.

This clone was picked up one time. The V gene is TRBV10-1, the J gene TRBJ2-2; 12 bases line up with TRBD2. V shed 7 bases and J 3 bases; nucleotides not matched to a gene: 3. The CDR3 is made up of 15 amino acids. CDR1 and CDR2 (germline): WNHNN, SYGVQD (reference sequence). The CDR3 protein is CASTSGRADTGELFF. For the CDR3, the DNA is TGCGCCAGCACTAGCGGGAGGGCCGACACCGGGGAGCTGTTTTTT.